This record covers a single T cell receptor (beta chain). Its specificity is unknown. The sample comes from a study of T cells expressing NK-cell markers. Notes on the study in general: Dominant NKG2C+ clonotypes in about six donors made up roughly 1.0-7.0% of CD8+ T cells. It remained uncertain whether the expanded NKG2C+ T cell clones were specific for HCMV antigens.

TCRdb reworked the 5' RACE reads into one entry per CDR3 protein, no DNA. The sample totals roughly 390,000 distinct CDR3 sequences. Germline loops: CDR1 KGHSH, CDR2 LQKENI. This CDR3 has 15 residues. The specimen was blood T cells: a sorted CD56 or NKG2C T cell subset, CD4+ or CD8+ T cells, or bulk PBMC T cells (not recorded which). The receptor's source is a woman in her forties or fifties in good health. This chain links TRBV18 with TRBJ1-3; as DNA is missing, the TRBD1 call by TCRdb cannot be tested. The CDR3 here is CASSPDTGFGNTIYF.